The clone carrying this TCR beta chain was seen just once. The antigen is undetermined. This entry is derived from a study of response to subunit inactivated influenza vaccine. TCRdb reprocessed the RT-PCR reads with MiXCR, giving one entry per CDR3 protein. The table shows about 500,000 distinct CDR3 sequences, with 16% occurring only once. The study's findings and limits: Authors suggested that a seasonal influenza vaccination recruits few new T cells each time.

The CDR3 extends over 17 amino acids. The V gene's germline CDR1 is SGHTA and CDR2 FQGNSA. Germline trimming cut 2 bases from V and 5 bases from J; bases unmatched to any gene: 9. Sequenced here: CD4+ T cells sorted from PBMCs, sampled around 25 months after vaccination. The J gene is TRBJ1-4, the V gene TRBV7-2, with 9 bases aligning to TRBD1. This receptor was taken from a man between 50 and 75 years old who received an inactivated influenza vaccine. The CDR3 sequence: CASSLTPPGTGNEKLFF. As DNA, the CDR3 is TGTGCCAGCAGCTTAACCCCCCCCGGGACAGGGAATGAAAAACTGTTTTTT.